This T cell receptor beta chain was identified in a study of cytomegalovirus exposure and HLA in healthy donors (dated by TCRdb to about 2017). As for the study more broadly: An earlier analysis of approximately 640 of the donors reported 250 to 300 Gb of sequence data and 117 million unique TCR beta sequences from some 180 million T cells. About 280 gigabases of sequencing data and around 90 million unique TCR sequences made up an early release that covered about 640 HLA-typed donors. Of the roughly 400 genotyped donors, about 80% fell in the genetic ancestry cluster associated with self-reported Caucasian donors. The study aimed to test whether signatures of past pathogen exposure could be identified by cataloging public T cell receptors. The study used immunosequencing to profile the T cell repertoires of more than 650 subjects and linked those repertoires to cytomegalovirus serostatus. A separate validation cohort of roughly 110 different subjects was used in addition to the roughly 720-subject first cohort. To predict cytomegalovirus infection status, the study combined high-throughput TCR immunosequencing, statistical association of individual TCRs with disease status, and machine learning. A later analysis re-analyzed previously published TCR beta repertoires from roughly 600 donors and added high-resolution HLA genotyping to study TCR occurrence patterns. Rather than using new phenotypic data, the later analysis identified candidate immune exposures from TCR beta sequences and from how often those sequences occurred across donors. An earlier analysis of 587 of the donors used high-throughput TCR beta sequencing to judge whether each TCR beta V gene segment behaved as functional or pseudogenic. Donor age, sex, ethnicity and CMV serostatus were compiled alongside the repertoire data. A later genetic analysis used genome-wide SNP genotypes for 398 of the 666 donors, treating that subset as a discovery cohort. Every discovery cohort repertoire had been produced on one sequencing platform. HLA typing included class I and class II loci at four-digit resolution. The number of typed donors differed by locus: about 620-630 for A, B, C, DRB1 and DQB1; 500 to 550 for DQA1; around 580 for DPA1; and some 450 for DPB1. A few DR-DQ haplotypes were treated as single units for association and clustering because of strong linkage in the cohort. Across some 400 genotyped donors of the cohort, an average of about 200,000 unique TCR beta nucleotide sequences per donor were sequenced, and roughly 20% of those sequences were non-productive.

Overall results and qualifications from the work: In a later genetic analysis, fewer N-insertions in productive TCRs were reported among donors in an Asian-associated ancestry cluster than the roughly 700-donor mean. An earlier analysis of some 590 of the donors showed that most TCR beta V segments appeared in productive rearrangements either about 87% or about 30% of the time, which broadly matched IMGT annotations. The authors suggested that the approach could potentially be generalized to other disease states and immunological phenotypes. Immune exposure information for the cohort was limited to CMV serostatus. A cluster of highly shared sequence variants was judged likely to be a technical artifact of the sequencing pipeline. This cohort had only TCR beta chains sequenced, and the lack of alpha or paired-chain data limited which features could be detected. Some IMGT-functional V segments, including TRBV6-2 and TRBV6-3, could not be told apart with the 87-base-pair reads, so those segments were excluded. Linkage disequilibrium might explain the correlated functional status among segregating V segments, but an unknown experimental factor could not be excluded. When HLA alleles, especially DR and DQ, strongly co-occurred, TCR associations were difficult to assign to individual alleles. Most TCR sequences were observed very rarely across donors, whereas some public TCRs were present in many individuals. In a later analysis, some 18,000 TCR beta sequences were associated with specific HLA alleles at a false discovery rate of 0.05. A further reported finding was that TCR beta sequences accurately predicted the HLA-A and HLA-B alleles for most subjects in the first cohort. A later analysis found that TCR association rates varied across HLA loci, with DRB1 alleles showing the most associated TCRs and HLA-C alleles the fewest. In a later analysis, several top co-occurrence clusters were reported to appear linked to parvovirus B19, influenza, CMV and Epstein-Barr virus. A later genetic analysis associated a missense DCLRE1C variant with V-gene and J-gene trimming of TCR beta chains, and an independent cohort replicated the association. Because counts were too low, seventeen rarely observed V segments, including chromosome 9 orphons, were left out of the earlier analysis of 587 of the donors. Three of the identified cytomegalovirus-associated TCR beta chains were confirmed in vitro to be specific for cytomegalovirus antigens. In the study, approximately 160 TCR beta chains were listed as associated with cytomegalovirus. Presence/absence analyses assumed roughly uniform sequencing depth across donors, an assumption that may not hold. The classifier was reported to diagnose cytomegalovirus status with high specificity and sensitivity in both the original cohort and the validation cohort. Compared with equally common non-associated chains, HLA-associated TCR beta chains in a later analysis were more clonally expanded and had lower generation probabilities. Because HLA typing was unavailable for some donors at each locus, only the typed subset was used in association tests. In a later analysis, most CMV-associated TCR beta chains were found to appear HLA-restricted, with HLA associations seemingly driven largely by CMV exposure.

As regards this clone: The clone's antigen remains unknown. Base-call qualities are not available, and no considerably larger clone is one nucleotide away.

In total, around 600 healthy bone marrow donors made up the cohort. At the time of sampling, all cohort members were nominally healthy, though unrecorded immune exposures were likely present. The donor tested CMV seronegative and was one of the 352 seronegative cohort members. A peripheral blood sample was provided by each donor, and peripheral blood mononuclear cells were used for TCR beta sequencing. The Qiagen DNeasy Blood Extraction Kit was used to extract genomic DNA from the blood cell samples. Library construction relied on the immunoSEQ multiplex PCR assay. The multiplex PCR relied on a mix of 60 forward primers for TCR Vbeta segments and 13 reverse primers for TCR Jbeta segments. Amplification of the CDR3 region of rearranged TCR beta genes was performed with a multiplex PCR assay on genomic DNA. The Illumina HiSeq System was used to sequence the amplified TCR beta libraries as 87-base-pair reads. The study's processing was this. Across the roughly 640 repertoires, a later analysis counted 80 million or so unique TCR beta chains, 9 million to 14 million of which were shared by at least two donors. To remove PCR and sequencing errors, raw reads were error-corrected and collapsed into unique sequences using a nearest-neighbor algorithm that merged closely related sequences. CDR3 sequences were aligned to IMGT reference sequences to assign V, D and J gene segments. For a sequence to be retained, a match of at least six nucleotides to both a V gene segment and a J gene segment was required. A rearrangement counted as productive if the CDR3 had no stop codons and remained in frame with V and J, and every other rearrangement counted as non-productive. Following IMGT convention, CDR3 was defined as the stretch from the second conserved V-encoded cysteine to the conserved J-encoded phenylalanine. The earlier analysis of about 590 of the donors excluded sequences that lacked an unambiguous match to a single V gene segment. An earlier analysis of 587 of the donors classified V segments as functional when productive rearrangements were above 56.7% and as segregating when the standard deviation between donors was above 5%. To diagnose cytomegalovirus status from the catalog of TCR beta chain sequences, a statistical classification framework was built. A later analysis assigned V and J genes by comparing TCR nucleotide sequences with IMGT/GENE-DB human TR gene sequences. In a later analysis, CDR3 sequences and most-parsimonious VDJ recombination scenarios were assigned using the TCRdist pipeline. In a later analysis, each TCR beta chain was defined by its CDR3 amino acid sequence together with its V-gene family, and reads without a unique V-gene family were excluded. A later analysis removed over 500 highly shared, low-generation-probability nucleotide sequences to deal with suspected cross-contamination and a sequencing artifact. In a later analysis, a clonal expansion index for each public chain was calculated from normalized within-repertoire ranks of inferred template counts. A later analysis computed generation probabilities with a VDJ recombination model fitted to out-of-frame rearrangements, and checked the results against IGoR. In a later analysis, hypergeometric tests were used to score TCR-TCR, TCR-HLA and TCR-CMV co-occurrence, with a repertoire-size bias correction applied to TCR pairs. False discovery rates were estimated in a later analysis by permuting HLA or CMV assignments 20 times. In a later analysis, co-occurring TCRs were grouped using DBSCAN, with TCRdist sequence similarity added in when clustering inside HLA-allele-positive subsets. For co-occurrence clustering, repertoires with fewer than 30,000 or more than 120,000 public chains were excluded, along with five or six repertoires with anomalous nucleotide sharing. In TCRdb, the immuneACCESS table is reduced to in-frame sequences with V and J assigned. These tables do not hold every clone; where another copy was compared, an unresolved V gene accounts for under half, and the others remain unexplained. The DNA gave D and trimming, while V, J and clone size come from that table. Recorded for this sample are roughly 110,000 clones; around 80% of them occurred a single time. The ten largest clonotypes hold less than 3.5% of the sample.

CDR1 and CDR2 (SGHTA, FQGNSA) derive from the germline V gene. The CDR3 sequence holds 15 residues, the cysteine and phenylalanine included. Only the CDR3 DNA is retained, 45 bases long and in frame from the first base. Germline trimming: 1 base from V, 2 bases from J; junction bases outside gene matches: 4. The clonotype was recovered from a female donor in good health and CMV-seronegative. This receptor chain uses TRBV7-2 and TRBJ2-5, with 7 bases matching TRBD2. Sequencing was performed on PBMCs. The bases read TGTGCCAGCAGCTTAGGGATGCGGGGGCAAGAGACCCAGTACTTC. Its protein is CASSLGMRGQETQYF.